Following are 16 T cell receptor beta chains from one sample sequenced in a study of blood T cell repertoires in COVID-19. Only in-frame clones appear in the TCRdb table, and some are missing; sequencing was by immunoSEQ multiplex PCR. The table records fewer than 150,000 clones, over 70% of them present only once. Sequencing was done on a sample of peripheral blood. These receptors all come from a man older than 75 with acute or convalescent COVID-19.

The chain is built from TRBV6-6 and TRBJ1-5; D is uncertain. V was shortened by 3 bases and J by 6 bases, with 9 bases between the two germline ends. CDR3 length equals 13 residues. CDR1 and CDR2 from the germline V gene are MNHNY and SVGAGI (reference sequence). The CDR3 DNA reads TGTGCCAGCAGTTATTCCCGGGTTCAGCCCCAGCATTTT. Translation: CASSYSRVQPQHF.

V and J are TRBV19 and TRBJ2-5, with D possibly TRBD1 on 6 matching bases. The germline V gene has CDR1 LNHDA and CDR2 SQIVND (reference sequence). V lost 6 bases, J lost 4 bases, and 12 bases lay in between. CDR3 size: 13 residues. Here the CDR3 DNA reads TGTGCCAGTAGCCAGGGGCGGCGAGAGACCCAGTACTTC. Translation: CASSQGRRETQYF. The whole variable domain, remainder taken from reference TRBV19 and TRBJ2-5, is DGGITQSPKYLFRKEGQNVTLSCEQNLNHDAMYWYRQDPGQGLRLIYYSQIVNDFQKGDIAEGYSVSREKKESFPLTVTSAQKNPTAFYLCASSQGRRETQYFGPGTRLLVL.

This rearrangement joins TRBV7-2 to TRBJ1-5, with D unresolved. V gave up 5 bases and J gave up 1 base, with 12 bases separating them. The germline V gene has CDR1 SGHTA and CDR2 FQGNSA. CDR3 length equals 15 residues. CDR3 nucleotides: TGTGCCAGCAGCCCTACGTGGTTGAGCAATCAGCCCCAGCATTTT. It specifies CASSPTWLSNQPQHF.

This clone occurred once. The chain carries TRBV30 and TRBJ2-1; 7 bases map to TRBD1. The V gene end was trimmed by 3 bases and the J gene end by 6 bases; junction bases not matched to a gene: 2. The V gene's germline CDR1 is GTSNPN and CDR2 SVGIG (reference sequence). The CDR3 is made up of 12 amino acids. The CDR3 DNA sequence: TGTGCCTGGAGCCGACAGGGCAATGAGCAGTTCTTC. As protein: CAWSRQGNEQFF. Full variable domain (missing parts from reference TRBV30 and TRBJ2-1): SQTIHQWPATLVQPVGSPLSLECTVEGTSNPNLYWYRQAAGRGLQLLFYSVGIGQISSEVPQNLSASRPQDRQFILSSKKLLLSDSGFYLCAWSRQGNEQFFGPGTRLTVL.

In this sample, this clone turned up a few times. This chain joins TRBV6-5 and TRBJ1-3; tentative D call: TRBD1 (6 bases). This CDR3 is built from 15 residues. The V and J ends lost 5 bases and 4 bases respectively, with 15 bases between them. Germline V gene sequence: CDR1 MNHEY, CDR2 SVGAGI. The CDR3 nucleotides read TGTGCCAGCAGTCCCTCCGGGACACCCGGAAACACCATATATTTT. This encodes CASSPSGTPGNTIYF.

This sequence joins TRBV12-3 or TRBV12-4 and TRBJ1-1, with 7 bases aligning to TRBD1. Trimming cost V 6 bases and J 3 bases; bases outside gene matches: 4. The length of the CDR3 is 13 residues. DNA of the CDR3: TGTGCCAGCAGGCCCAGGGGGGACACTGAAGCTTTCTTT. The encoded protein is CASRPRGDTEAFF.

The chain carries TRBV27 and TRBJ1-6; perhaps TRBD1 as D (5 bases). V shed 4 bases and J shed 0 bases, with 10 bases lying between them. This CDR3 has 16 residues. Germline V CDR1 and CDR2: MNHEY, SMNVEV (reference sequence). This CDR3 is CASSSHRSSYNSPLHF. As DNA, the CDR3 is TGTGCCAGCAGTTCACACAGGAGCTCCTATAATTCACCCCTCCACTTT.

The genes are TRBV20-1 and TRBJ1-5, with D maybe TRBD1 (6 bases). CDR1 is DFQATT and CDR2 is SNEGSKA in the germline V gene (reference sequence). The CDR3 loop spans 16 amino acids. V dropped 3 bases and J dropped 5 bases, with 20 bases sitting between them. CDR3: CSASAQGREFYQPQHF. Here the CDR3 DNA reads TGCAGTGCTAGTGCCCAGGGGAGGGAGTTTTATCAGCCCCAGCATTTT.

The J gene is TRBJ1-1, the V gene TRBV4-1; 11 positions agree with TRBD1. V was pared by 4 bases and J by 6 bases, with 10 bases of the junction left unmatched. The CDR3 loop spans 16 amino acids. Germline V gene data show CDR1 as MGHRA and CDR2 as YSYEKL. The CDR3 region has the DNA TGCGCCAGCAGCCCGGGACAGGGGGTAGTAGCTCCTGAAGCTTTCTTT. Its translation: CASSPGQGVVAPEAFF.

The chain employs TRBV2 and TRBJ2-1, with 11 bases that match TRBD2. CDR3 length: 18 residues. The germline V gene encodes CDR1 SNHLY and CDR2 FYNNEI. Trimming at V came to 1 base and at J to 0 bases, leaving 5 bases not matched to a gene. CDR3 sequence: CASSEGPSGGFSYNEQFF. In DNA form, the CDR3 reads TGTGCCAGCAGTGAAGGGCCTAGCGGGGGGTTCTCCTACAATGAGCAGTTCTTC. Full variable domain (rest looked up from reference TRBV2 and TRBJ2-1): EPEVTQTPSHQVTQMGQEVILRCVPISNHLYFYWYRQILGQKVEFLVSFYNNEISEKSEIFDDQFSVERPDGSNFTLKIRSTKLEDSAMYFCASSEGPSGGFSYNEQFFGPGTRLTVL.

In this sample, this clone turned up a few times. The same CDR3 also results from other DNA sequences found in this sample. J is TRBJ1-2 and V is TRBV5-1; 7 bases are a match to TRBD1. The germline gives CDR1 SGHRS, CDR2 YFSETQ. Trimming cost V 0 bases and J 7 bases; bases outside gene matches: 3. This CDR3 has 13 residues. The chain's CDR3 is CASSLGTGFGYTF. The DNA for the CDR3 is TGCGCCAGCAGCTTGGGGACAGGTTTTGGCTACACCTTC.

The V and J genes are TRBV5-1 and TRBJ1-1, with D maybe TRBD1 (5 bases). Between the trimmed V and J ends, which lost 3 bases and 2 bases, there was a span of 11 bases. This CDR3 has 14 residues. Germline V gene lookup returns CDR1 SGHRS and CDR2 YFSETQ. In nucleotides, the CDR3 is TGCGCCAGCAGCTCTAGGACAACCAACACTGAAGCTTTCTTT. Encoded protein: CASSSRTTNTEAFF.

V gene TRBV4-3 combines with J gene TRBJ2-2; tentative D call: TRBD1 (6 bases). The CDR3 contains 16 residues. The V and J ends lost 1 base and 2 bases respectively, with 11 bases between them. Per germline, CDR1 LGHNA and CDR2 YSLEER. CDR3 region: CASSQVPGVNTGELFF. For the CDR3, the DNA is TGCGCCAGCAGCCAAGTTCCAGGGGTAAACACCGGGGAGCTGTTTTTT.

The rearrangement links TRBV6-5 to TRBJ2-1; D gene ambiguous. The CDR3 consists of 12 residues. V lost 7 bases and J 8 bases, leaving 12 bases between the germline ends. Germline CDR1 and CDR2: MNHEY and SVGAGI. The CDR3 is CASNKLVHEQFF. The CDR3 nucleotides read TGTGCCAGCAATAAGCTGGTCCATGAGCAGTTCTTC.

In the case of this clone: At one end the junction does not follow the germline gene, possibly because of a read error. The V gene is TRBV27, the J gene TRBJ1-5; tentative D call: TRBD1 (5 bases). Germline CDR1 is MNHEY and CDR2 is SMNVEV (reference sequence). The CDR3 extends over 15 amino acids. Here the CDR3 DNA reads TGTGCCGGCAGTTCCACGTCCGGGGGAAATCAGCCCCAGCATTTT. Protein product: CAGSSTSGGNQPQHF.

The chain is built from TRBV4-1 and TRBJ2-3; D perhaps matches TRBD2 (7 bases). Trimming removed 1 base at V and 4 bases at J, with 12 bases between. This CDR3 contains 15 residues. Germline-derived CDR1 and CDR2 are MGHRA and YSYEKL. CDR3 in DNA: TGCGCCAGCAGCCAAGTGGGGGCGGGGGCAGATACGCAGTATTTT. Translating gives CASSQVGAGADTQYF.